This T cell receptor (beta chain) derives from a study of cytomegalovirus exposure and HLA in healthy donors. The CDR3 spans 14 residues. Germline V gives CDR1 MNHNS, CDR2 SASEGT. Trimming removed 10 bases from V and 4 bases from J, with 19 bases in between. Whole-study results and caveats: The classifier reportedly diagnosed cytomegalovirus status with high sensitivity and specificity. According to an earlier analysis, most TCR beta V segments yielded productive rearrangements about 87% or about 30% of the time. After further analysis at a later stage, under 20,000 TCR beta sequences were associated with HLA alleles at 0.05 false discovery rate. Researchers reportedly found TCR beta sequences accurately predicted most subjects' HLA-A and HLA-B alleles.

PCR employed 60 Vbeta and 13 Jbeta primers. This table comes from immunoSEQ multiplex PCR, and its TCRdb copy is limited to in-frame clones, with some not included. The sample gives 150,000 to 200,000 clones, roughly 76% of which show up once; roughly 4.5% is in the top ten. In the case of this clone: Its target is not known.

The source is a woman in her late teens or twenties in good health and CMV-seropositive. The J gene is TRBJ1-2, the V gene TRBV6-1; D is ambiguous. Sample: PBMCs. The CDR3 DNA follows: TGTGCCACCAAGTTCGATGAGGGAACCTATGGCTACACCTTC. Protein product: CATKFDEGTYGYTF.